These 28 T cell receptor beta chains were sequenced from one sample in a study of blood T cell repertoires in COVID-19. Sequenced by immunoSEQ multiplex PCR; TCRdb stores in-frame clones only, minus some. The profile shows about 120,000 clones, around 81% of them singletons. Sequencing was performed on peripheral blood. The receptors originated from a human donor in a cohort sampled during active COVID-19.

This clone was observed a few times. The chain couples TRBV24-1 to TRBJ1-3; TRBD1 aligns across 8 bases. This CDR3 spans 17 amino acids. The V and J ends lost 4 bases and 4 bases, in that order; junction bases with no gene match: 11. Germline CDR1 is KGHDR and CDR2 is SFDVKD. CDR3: CATSDSADRGGGNTIYF. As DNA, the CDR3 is TGTGCCACCAGTGACTCCGCCGACAGGGGAGGAGGAAACACCATATATTTT.

CDR3 residues: CASRATGMNTEAFF. CDR3 DNA sequence: TGTGCCAGCAGGGCGACAGGGATGAACACTGAAGCTTTCTTT. The V gene is TRBV11-3, the J gene TRBJ1-1, with TRBD1 matching 7 bases. The ends lost 6 bases at V and 0 bases at J; junction bases unmatched: 4. The CDR3 is 14 residues long. Germline CDR1 is SGHNT and CDR2 is YENEEA.

Written as DNA, the CDR3 is TGCAGTGCCTTAAAAACTATCGAGCAGTACTTC. Translation gives CSALKTIEQYF. J is TRBJ2-7 and V is TRBV20-1; D is undetermined. This CDR3 has 11 amino acids. The V and J ends lost 6 bases and 6 bases respectively, with 12 bases between them. Germline V gives CDR1 DFQATT, CDR2 SNEGSKA (reference sequence).

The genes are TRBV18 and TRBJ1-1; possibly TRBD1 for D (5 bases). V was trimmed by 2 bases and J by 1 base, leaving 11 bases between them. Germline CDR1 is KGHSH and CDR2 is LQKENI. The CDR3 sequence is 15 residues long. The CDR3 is CASSPLAGWNTEAFF. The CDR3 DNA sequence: TGTGCCAGCTCACCATTAGCAGGGTGGAACACTGAAGCTTTCTTT.

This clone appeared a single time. CDR3 sequence: CASSLTELNTEAFF. DNA for the CDR3: TGTGCCAGCAGCCTTACAGAGTTGAACACTGAAGCTTTCTTT. This chain connects TRBV7-9 to TRBJ1-1; D is unresolved. Germline assignment: CDR1 SEHNR and CDR2 FQNEAQ (reference sequence). The CDR3 has 14 amino acids. V was trimmed by 5 bases and J by 0 bases, leaving 10 bases between them.

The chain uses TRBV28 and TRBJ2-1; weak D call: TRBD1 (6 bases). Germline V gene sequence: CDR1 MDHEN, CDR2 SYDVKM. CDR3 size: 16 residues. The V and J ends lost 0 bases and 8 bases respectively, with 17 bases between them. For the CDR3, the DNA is TGTGCCAGCAGTTTATGGATGGGCCCAGGGGCGTATGAGCAGTTCTTC. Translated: CASSLWMGPGAYEQFF. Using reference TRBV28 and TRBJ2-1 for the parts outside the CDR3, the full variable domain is DVKVTQSSRYLVKRTGEKVFLECVQDMDHENMFWYRQDPGLGLRLIYFSYDVKMKEKGDIPEGYSVSREKKERFSLILESASTNQTSMYLCASSLWMGPGAYEQFFGPGTRLTVL.

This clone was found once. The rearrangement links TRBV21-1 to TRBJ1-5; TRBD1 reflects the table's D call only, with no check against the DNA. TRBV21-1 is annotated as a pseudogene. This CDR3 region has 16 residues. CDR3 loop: CASSKVHRGLRQPQHF. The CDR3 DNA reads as TGTGCCAGCAGCAAAGTACACAGGGGGCTCAGGCAGCCCCAGCATTTT.

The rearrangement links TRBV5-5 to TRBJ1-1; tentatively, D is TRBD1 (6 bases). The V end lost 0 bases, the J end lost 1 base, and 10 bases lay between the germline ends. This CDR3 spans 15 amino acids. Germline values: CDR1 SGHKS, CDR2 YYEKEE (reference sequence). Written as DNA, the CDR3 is TGTGCCAGCAGCTTGGAGGCACAGGGGAACACTGAAGCTTTCTTT. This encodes CASSLEAQGNTEAFF.

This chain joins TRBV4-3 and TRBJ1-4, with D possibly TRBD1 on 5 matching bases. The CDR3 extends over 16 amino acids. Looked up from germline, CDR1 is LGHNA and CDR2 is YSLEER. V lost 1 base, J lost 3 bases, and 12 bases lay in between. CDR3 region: CASSQGAGLANEKLFF. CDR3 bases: TGCGCCAGCAGCCAAGGAGCAGGGCTGGCTAATGAAAAACTGTTTTTT.

This CDR3 is CAWSDPKTGGFYNEQFF. The CDR3 DNA reads TGTGCCTGGAGTGACCCGAAGACAGGGGGCTTCTACAATGAGCAGTTCTTC. This chain connects TRBV30 to TRBJ2-1, with 10 bases aligning to TRBD1. Germline lookup yields CDR1 GTSNPN and CDR2 SVGIG (reference sequence). This CDR3 spans 17 amino acids. V lost 1 base and J lost 3; bases outside the gene matches: 9.

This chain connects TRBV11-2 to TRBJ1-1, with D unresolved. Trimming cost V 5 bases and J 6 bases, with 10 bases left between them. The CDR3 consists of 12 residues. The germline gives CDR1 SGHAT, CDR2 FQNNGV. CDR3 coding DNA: TGTGCCAGCAGCCCCAGTGTTTCTGAAGCTTTCTTT. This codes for CASSPSVSEAFF. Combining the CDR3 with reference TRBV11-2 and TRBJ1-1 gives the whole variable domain EAGVAQSPRYKIIEKRQSVAFWCNPISGHATLYWYQQILGQGPKLLIQFQNNGVVDDSQLPKDRFSAERLKGVDSTLKIQPAKLEDSAVYLCASSPSVSEAFFGQGTRLTVV.

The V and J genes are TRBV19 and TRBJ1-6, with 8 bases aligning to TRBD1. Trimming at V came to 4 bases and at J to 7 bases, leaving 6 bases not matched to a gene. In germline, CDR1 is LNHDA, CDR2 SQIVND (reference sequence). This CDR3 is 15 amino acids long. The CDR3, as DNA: TGTGCCAGTAGTACCGGACAGGGAGCCAATTCACCCCTCCACTTT. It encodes CASSTGQGANSPLHF.

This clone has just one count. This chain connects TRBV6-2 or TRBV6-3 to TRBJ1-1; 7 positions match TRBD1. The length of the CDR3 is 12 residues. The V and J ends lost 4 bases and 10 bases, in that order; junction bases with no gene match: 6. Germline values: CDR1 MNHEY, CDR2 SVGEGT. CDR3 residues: CASSSQTGPAFF. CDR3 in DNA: TGTGCCAGCAGTTCCCAGACAGGGCCAGCTTTCTTT.

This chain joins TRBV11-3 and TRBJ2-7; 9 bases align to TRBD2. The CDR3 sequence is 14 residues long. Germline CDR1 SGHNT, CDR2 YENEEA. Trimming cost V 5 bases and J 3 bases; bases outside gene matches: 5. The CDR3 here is CASSGSGGRYEQYF. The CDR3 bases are TGTGCCAGCAGCGGTAGCGGGGGACGCTACGAGCAGTACTTC.

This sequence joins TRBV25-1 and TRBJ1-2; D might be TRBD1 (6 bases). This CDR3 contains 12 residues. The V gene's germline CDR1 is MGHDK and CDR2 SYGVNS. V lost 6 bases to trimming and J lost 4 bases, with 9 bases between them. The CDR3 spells CASRKGGYGYTF. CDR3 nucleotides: TGTGCCAGCAGAAAAGGGGGCTATGGCTACACCTTC.

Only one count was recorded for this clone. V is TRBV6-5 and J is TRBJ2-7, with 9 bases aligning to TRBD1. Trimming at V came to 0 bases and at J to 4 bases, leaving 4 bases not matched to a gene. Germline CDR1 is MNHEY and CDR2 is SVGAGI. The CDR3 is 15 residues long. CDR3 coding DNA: TGTGCCAGCAGTTACTCCCGGACAGGGGAATACGAGCAGTACTTC. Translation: CASSYSRTGEYEQYF.

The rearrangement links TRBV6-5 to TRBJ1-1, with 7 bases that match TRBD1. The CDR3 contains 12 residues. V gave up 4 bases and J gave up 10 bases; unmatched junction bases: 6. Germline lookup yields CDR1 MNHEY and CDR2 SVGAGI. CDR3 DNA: TGTGCCAGCAGTTCCGCCCCAGGGGGAGCTTTCTTT. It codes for CASSSAPGGAFF.

CDR3 DNA sequence: TGTGCCAGCAGCCGCGGACAGAATGAAGCTTTCTTT. It is translated as CASSRGQNEAFF. The chain uses TRBV6-2 or TRBV6-3 and TRBJ1-1; a weak D match, TRBD1 (6 bases). V was pared by 6 bases and J by 7 bases, with 12 bases between. CDR1 and CDR2 from the germline V gene are MNHEY and SVGEGT. The CDR3 runs 12 residues.

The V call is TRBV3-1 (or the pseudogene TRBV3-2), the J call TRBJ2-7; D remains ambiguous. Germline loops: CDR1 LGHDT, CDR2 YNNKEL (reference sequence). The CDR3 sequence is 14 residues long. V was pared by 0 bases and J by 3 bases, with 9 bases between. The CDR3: CASSQEQINYEQYF. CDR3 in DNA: TGTGCCAGCAGCCAAGAGCAGATTAACTACGAGCAGTACTTC.

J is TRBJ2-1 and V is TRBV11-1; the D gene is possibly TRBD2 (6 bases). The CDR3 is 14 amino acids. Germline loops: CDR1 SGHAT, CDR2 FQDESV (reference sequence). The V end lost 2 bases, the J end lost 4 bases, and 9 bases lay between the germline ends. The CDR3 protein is CASSLRDWYNEQFF. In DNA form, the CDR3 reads TGTGCCAGCAGCTTAAGGGACTGGTACAATGAGCAGTTCTTC.

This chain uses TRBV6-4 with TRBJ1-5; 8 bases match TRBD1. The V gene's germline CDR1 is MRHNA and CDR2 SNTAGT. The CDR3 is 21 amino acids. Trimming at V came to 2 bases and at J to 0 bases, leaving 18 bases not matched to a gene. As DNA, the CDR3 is TGTGCCAGCAGTGACCGGGGCTATCCCGGCAGGGGGCGATATAGCAATCAGCCCCAGCATTTT. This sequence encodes CASSDRGYPGRGRYSNQPQHF.

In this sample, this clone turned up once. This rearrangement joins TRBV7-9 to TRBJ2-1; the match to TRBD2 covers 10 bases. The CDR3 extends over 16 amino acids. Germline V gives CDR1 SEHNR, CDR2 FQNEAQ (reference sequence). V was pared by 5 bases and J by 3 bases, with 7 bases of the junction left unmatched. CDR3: CASSRTRTSGYNEQFF. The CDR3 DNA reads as TGTGCCAGCAGCCGAACAAGGACTAGCGGCTACAATGAGCAGTTCTTC.

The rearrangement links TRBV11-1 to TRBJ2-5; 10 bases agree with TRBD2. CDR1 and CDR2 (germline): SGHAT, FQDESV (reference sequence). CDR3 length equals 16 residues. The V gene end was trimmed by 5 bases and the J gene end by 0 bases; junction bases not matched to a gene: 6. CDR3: CASSRGLAANQETQYF. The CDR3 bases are TGTGCCAGCAGCCGCGGACTAGCGGCAAACCAAGAGACCCAGTACTTC.

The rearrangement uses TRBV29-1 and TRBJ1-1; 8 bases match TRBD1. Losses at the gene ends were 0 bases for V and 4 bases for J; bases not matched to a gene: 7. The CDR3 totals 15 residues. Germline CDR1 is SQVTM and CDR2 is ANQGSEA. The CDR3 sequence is CSVEDRWTGTTEAFF. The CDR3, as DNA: TGCAGCGTTGAAGATCGTTGGACAGGGACCACTGAAGCTTTCTTT.

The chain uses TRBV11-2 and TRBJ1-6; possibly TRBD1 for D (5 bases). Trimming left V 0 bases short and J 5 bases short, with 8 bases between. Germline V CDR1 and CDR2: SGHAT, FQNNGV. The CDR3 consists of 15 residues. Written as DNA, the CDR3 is TGTGCCAGCAGCTTAGAGACAGACCATAATTCACCCCTCCACTTT. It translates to CASSLETDHNSPLHF.

The CDR3 protein is CASSESLGRGLNSNQPQHF. The DNA for the CDR3 is TGCGCCAGCAGTGAATCCCTGGGTCGCGGACTCAATAGCAATCAGCCCCAGCATTTT. This sequence joins TRBV10-1 and TRBJ1-5; D gene uncertain. Trimming left V 3 bases short and J 0 bases short, with 21 bases between. The length of the CDR3 is 19 residues. Germline V gene lookup returns CDR1 WNHNN and CDR2 SYGVQD (reference sequence).

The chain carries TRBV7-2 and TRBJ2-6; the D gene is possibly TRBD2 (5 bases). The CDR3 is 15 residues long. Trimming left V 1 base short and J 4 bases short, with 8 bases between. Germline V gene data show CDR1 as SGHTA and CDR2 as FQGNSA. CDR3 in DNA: TGTGCCAGCAGCTTAGGAGGGAACGGGGCCAACGTCCTGACTTTC. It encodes CASSLGGNGANVLTF.

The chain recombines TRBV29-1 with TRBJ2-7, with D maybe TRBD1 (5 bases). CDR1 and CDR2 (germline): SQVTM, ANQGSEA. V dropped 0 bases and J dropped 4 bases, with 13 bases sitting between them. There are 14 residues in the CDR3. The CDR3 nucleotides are TGCAGCGTTGAAGATCGGCATCAGGGTTACGAGCAGTACTTC. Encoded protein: CSVEDRHQGYEQYF.